This is a list of T cell receptor beta chains from one sample in a study of OX40 agonist ivuxolimab in advanced cancers. Here immunoSEQ multiplex PCR was the method, and the copy in TCRdb shows in-frame clones only, minus some. The sample lists some 64,000 clones, roughly 90% seen once, with 0.5% to 0.75% in the top ten. The specimen was CD4+ or CD8+ T cells sorted from blood, collected in a trial of the OX40 agonist ivuxolimab. Every receptor here comes from an adult with an advanced solid tumor such as melanoma, head and neck, liver or kidney cancer. Each CDR3 is given with its conserved first and last residue. D genes are given only for firm matches.

V	D	J	CDR3	DNA
TRBV5-1	TRBD1	TRBJ1-1	CASSPDRVNTEAFF	TGCGCCAGCAGCCCAGACAGGGTTAACACTGAAGCTTTCTTT
TRBV30	.	TRBJ2-3	CAWSPDSVVTDTQYF	TGTGCCTGGAGTCCCGACTCAGTGGTCACAGATACGCAGTATTTT
TRBV11-2	.	TRBJ1-3	CASSLTHSRVGGNTIYF	TGTGCCAGCAGCCTCACCCATAGTAGGGTTGGTGGAAACACCATATATTTT
TRBV11-2	.	TRBJ1-2	CASSPRGAGDYGYTF	TGTGCCAGCAGCCCGCGTGGGGCAGGGGATTATGGCTACACCTTC
TRBV6-8	TRBD2	TRBJ2-7	CASRNLWRESYEQYF	TGTGCCAGCAGGAACCTCTGGCGGGAGTCCTACGAGCAGTACTTC
TRBV5-1	.	TRBJ1-2	CASSFGGGAYGYTF	TGCGCCAGCAGCTTCGGGGGGGGCGCCTATGGCTACACCTTC
TRBV5-6	TRBD1	TRBJ1-1	CASSWTGGGTEAFF	TGTGCCAGCAGCTGGACAGGGGGAGGCACTGAAGCTTTCTTT
TRBV9	.	TRBJ1-1	CASSPTDSLRIEAFF	TGTGCCAGCAGCCCTACCGACAGTTTGCGCATAGAAGCTTTCTTT
TRBV6-1	.	TRBJ1-3	CASSAYSHTIYF	TGTGCCAGCAGTGCGTATTCCCACACCATATATTTT
TRBV7-9	.	TRBJ2-5	CASSLAEGRRETQYF	TGTGCCAGCAGCTTAGCGGAGGGGCGAAGAGAGACCCAGTACTTC
TRBV5-4	.	TRBJ2-3	CASSLRSQTDTQYF	TGTGCCAGCAGCCTGAGATCTCAAACAGATACGCAGTATTTT
TRBV9	.	TRBJ2-2	CASGQRAGFNTGELFF	TGTGCCAGCGGACAGCGGGCGGGGTTCAACACCGGGGAGCTGTTTTTT
TRBV6-6	.	TRBJ2-7	CASRRGTAAEQYF	TGTGCCAGCAGACGCGGGACAGCGGCCGAGCAGTACTTC
TRBV19	TRBD1	TRBJ1-1	CASRQGAAPWTEAFF	TGTGCCAGTAGACAGGGGGCGGCCCCCTGGACTGAAGCTTTCTTT
TRBV6-4	.	TRBJ1-1	CASSESLGTEAFF	TGTGCCAGCAGTGAGTCTTTGGGCACTGAAGCTTTCTTT